This is a list of T cell receptor beta chains from one sample in a study of response to subunit inactivated influenza vaccine. TCRdb redid the calling of the RT-PCR reads with MiXCR, one entry per CDR3 protein. Among some 520,000 distinct CDR3 sequences listed, approximately 15% were seen once. Sequences were derived from CD4+ T cells sorted from PBMCs, sampled roughly 24 months after vaccination. All receptors derive from a man aged 45 to 75 who received an inactivated influenza vaccine. Each CDR3 is given with its conserved first and last residue. Fields, in order: CDR3 protein, CDR3 DNA, clone size, J gene, D gene, V gene. The D gene is left open where the match is weak. Where a row states a size, it is once, few, many or the class of an expanded clone; other rows omit it.

CAISESPGYNYGYTF,TGTGCCATCAGTGAGTCGCCAGGATATAACTATGGCTACACCTTC,many,TRBJ1-2,NA,TRBV10-3
CASSFAGQSQTQYF,TGTGCCAGCAGTTTTGCGGGACAGAGCCAGACCCAGTACTTC,NA,TRBJ2-5,NA,TRBV12-3/TRBV12-4
CSARGANTGELFF,TGCAGTGCTAGGGGAGCCAACACCGGGGAGCTGTTTTTT,NA,TRBJ2-2,NA,TRBV20-1
CASNPLTTHGGSPLHF,TGTGCCAGCAATCCCTTAACCACCCATGGTGGTTCACCCCTCCACTTT,few,TRBJ1-6,NA,TRBV6-1
CASSSGGANTGELFF,TGTGCCAGCAGCTCAGGGGGCGCGAACACCGGGGAGCTGTTTTTT,many,TRBJ2-2,TRBD1,TRBV7-3
CASSLGMSYEQYF,TGCGCCAGCAGCTTGGGAATGTCCTACGAGCAGTACTTC,NA,TRBJ2-7,NA,TRBV5-1
CSASRTGRGETQYF,TGCAGTGCTAGTCGTACTGGGAGGGGGGAGACCCAGTACTTC,many,TRBJ2-5,NA,TRBV20-1
CASSRNRQNTEAFF,TGTGCCAGCAGCCGGAACAGACAGAACACTGAAGCTTTCTTT,NA,TRBJ1-1,NA,TRBV3-1
CASSQDNRGHDEQYF,TGTGCCAGCAGCCAAGATAATAGGGGGCACGACGAGCAGTACTTC,few,TRBJ2-7,TRBD1,TRBV4-2
CASSQEDRGQRNEQFF,TGTGCCAGCAGCCAAGAGGACAGGGGGCAAAGGAATGAGCAGTTCTTC,NA,TRBJ2-1,TRBD1,TRBV4-2
CASSQRLAGRETQYF,TGTGCCAGCAGCCAGAGACTAGCGGGGCGAGAGACCCAGTACTTC,NA,TRBJ2-5,TRBD2,TRBV5-6
CSATPGTSGRAREQFF,TGCAGTGCTACCCCGGGGACTAGCGGGAGGGCCAGAGAGCAGTTCTTC,NA,TRBJ2-1,TRBD2,TRBV20-1
CASSLAGEATGELFF,TGTGCCAGCAGTTTGGCTGGGGAGGCGACCGGGGAGCTGTTTTTT,few,TRBJ2-2,NA,TRBV12-3/TRBV12-4
CASSLSGSLGGELFF,TGTGCCAGCAGCTTATCAGGGTCACTTGGTGGGGAGCTGTTTTTT,few,TRBJ2-2,NA,TRBV7-2
CASSLGVRTLLAKNIQYF,TGTGCCAGCAGTTTAGGTGTCAGGACTCTCTTAGCCAAAAACATTCAGTACTTC,NA,TRBJ2-4,NA,TRBV12-3/TRBV12-4
CSVETAGGGDTQYF,TGCAGCGTTGAAACAGCGGGGGGTGGAGATACGCAGTATTTT,few,TRBJ2-3,TRBD2,TRBV29-1
CASSRGGQGSGELFF,TGTGCCAGCAGTCGTGGTGGACAGGGGTCCGGGGAGCTGTTTTTT,NA,TRBJ2-2,TRBD1,TRBV27
CASTPSPGYQETQYF,TGTGCCAGCACACCCTCCCCAGGGTACCAAGAGACCCAGTACTTC,few,TRBJ2-5,NA,TRBV12-3/TRBV12-4